Below are 14 T cell receptor beta chains sequenced from a single sample in a study of beta chain features in type 1 diabetes. Every bit of the isolated RNA underwent reverse transcription, so sequencing read expressed TCRB transcripts. Repertoires were generated with immunoSEQ multiplex PCR, while TCRdb's copy carries only in-frame clones and drops some. The table shows under 450,000 clones, with roughly 13% occurring only once. Input material: naive CD4+ T cells from blood. The receptors were gathered from a man aged 25-40 years in good health.

The sample holds a few counts of this clone. V usage is TRBV7-2 and J usage is TRBJ2-5; 8 bases map to TRBD2. CDR3 length: 15 residues. Germline trimming cut 5 bases from V and 5 bases from J; bases unmatched to any gene: 10. Germline loops: CDR1 SGHTA, CDR2 FQGNSA. The CDR3 bases are TGTGCCAGCAGCCCAGGACTAGCCAGACAGGAGACCCAGTACTTC. Translation gives CASSPGLARQETQYF.

The chain carries TRBV4-3 and TRBJ2-1, with 10 bases lining up with TRBD2. Germline assignment: CDR1 LGHNA and CDR2 YSLEER. The J segment lost 10 bases and the V segment lost 0 bases, leaving 12 bases of the junction unmatched. CDR3 size: 17 residues. Here the CDR3 DNA reads TGCGCCAGCAGCCAAGATAATCCCTCTATAGCGGGAGGCGAGCAGTTCTTC. Protein product: CASSQDNPSIAGGEQFF.

This clone was counted only a few times. The CDR3, as DNA: TGTGCCTGGAGTGTACAAGTAATCCAAGAGACCCAGTACTTC. This translates into CAWSVQVIQETQYF. The gene calls are TRBV30 and TRBJ2-5, with D unclear. Trimming took 0 bases from V and 1 from J, leaving 9 bases between them. From germline, CDR1 is GTSNPN and CDR2 SVGIG (reference sequence). CDR3 length equals 14 residues.

This chain connects TRBV2 to TRBJ1-1; D remains unclear. V was pared by 11 bases and J by 0 bases, with 10 bases between. The CDR3 sequence is 12 residues long. Germline CDR1 reads SNHLY; CDR2 reads FYNNEI. The CDR3 DNA reads TGTGCCTCGGGGTTCATGAACACTGAAGCTTTCTTT. Its translation is CASGFMNTEAFF.

The chain combines TRBV4-3 with TRBJ2-7; D is tentatively TRBD1 or TRBD2 (7 bases each). The V end lost 1 base, the J end lost 3 bases, and 13 bases lay between the germline ends. The CDR3 contains 15 residues. In germline, CDR1 is LGHNA, CDR2 YSLEER. The CDR3 loop is CASSQVPGGVYEQYF. The CDR3, as DNA: TGCGCCAGCAGCCAAGTCCCAGGGGGGGTCTACGAGCAGTACTTC.

This clone was counted between two and nine times. V and J are TRBV2 and TRBJ2-2; D assignment may be TRBD1 or TRBD2 (5 bases each). The ends were cut back, 8 bases at V and 1 base at J, with 14 bases in the middle. The CDR3 extends over 15 amino acids. Germline CDR1 and CDR2: SNHLY and FYNNEI. As DNA, the CDR3 is TGTGCCAGCGGACAAGCGGACTGGAACACCGGGGAGCTGTTTTTT. Translated, it gives CASGQADWNTGELFF.

This rearrangement joins TRBV7-3 to TRBJ2-4, with 13 bases lining up with TRBD2. Trimming cost V 3 bases and J 10 bases; bases outside gene matches: 6. The CDR3 covers 15 residues. Per the germline V gene, CDR1 is SGHTA and CDR2 is FQGTGA. CDR3 in DNA: TGTGCCAGCAGCTTGGGGACTAGCGGGAAGGGTATTCAGTACTTC. Translated: CASSLGTSGKGIQYF.

The chain employs TRBV19 and TRBJ2-1; 7 nucleotides line up with TRBD2. This CDR3 region has 15 residues. Unmatched junction bases numbered 16, after V lost 7 bases and J lost 10 bases. CDR1 is LNHDA, CDR2 SQIVND, per germline (reference sequence). The CDR3 region is CASKRRTSPSGEQFF. The CDR3 coding sequence is TGTGCCAGTAAGCGGCGGACTAGTCCGTCTGGAGAGCAGTTCTTC.

The CDR3 is CSARTENEQFF. The DNA of the CDR3 is TGCAGTGCTAGAACCGAGAATGAGCAGTTCTTC. V usage is TRBV20-1 and J usage is TRBJ2-1; no clear D gene. V was shortened by 2 bases and J by 7 bases, with 6 bases between the two germline ends. The CDR3 is 11 amino acids. In germline, CDR1 is DFQATT, CDR2 SNEGSKA (reference sequence).

V gene TRBV10-3 combines with J gene TRBJ2-5; 12 bases align to TRBD2. Unmatched junction bases numbered 8, after V lost 8 bases and J lost 4 bases. Germline V gene lookup returns CDR1 ENHRY and CDR2 SYGVKD. The CDR3 is made up of 15 amino acids. The CDR3 DNA follows: TGTGCCATCGCCCTAGCGGGGGGGCCAGGAGAGACCCAGTACTTC. Its protein product is CAIALAGGPGETQYF.

The chain carries TRBV4-2 and TRBJ2-1; the match to TRBD1 covers 10 bases. The V gene's germline CDR1 is LGHNA and CDR2 YNFKEQ. The V segment lost 0 bases and the J segment 7 bases; nucleotides outside the gene matches: 9. This CDR3 spans 17 amino acids. The CDR3, as DNA: TGTGCCAGCAGCCAAGATACCGGGACAGGGGTAAGAAATGAGCAGTTCTTC. This translates into CASSQDTGTGVRNEQFF.

Only a few counts were recorded for this clone. J is TRBJ2-1 and V is TRBV18; the D gene is possibly TRBD2 (7 bases). V was pared by 3 bases and J by 4 bases, with 13 bases between. The CDR3 contains 15 residues. Germline CDR1 and CDR2: KGHSH and LQKENI. The CDR3 sequence: CASSPMGGPYNEQFF. CDR3 nucleotide sequence: TGTGCCAGCTCACCGATGGGGGGGCCTTACAATGAGCAGTTCTTC.

The J gene is TRBJ1-2, the V gene TRBV29-1, with TRBD1 identical over 8 bases. This CDR3 has 13 residues. In germline, CDR1 is SQVTM, CDR2 ANQGSEA. The V and J ends lost 6 bases and 4 bases, in that order; junction bases with no gene match: 7. This CDR3 reads CSVQGGRGYGYTF. The CDR3 DNA sequence: TGCAGCGTACAGGGGGGGCGAGGCTATGGCTACACCTTC. Filled out from reference TRBV29-1 and TRBJ1-2, the complete variable domain reads SAVISQKPSRDICQRGTSLTIQCQVDSQVTMMFWYRQQPGQSLTLIATANQGSEATYESGFVIDKFPISRPNLTFSTLTVSNMSPEDSSIYLCSVQGGRGYGYTFGSGTRLTVV.

This clone was picked up a small number of times. The V gene is TRBV5-4, the J gene TRBJ2-7; 7 positions agree with TRBD2. V gave up 1 base and J gave up 0 bases; unmatched junction bases: 13. Germline loops: CDR1 SGHNT, CDR2 YYREEE (reference sequence). The CDR3 loop spans 18 amino acids. The CDR3 reads CASSLLVLAGPSSYEQYF. CDR3 nucleotide sequence: TGTGCCAGCAGCTTGCTGGTGTTAGCGGGCCCGAGCTCCTACGAGCAGTACTTC.